The count of the clone carrying this T cell receptor (beta chain) is one. Its matching antigen is unknown. This CDR3 is built from 14 residues. Germline V lookup: CDR1 SGHNT, CDR2 YYREEE (reference sequence). Trimming removed 0 bases from V and 0 bases from J, with 4 bases in between. The data derive from a study of cytomegalovirus exposure and HLA in healthy donors. General study findings and limits: An apparent linkage of common viral pathogens to several of the most significant clusters emerged in a later analysis. The authors later found most CMV-associated TCR beta chains appeared HLA-restricted. Reportedly, cytomegalovirus status was diagnosed with high sensitivity and specificity.

Researchers ran the PCR with 60 Vbeta and 13 Jbeta primers. Here immunoSEQ multiplex PCR was the method, and the copy in TCRdb shows in-frame clones only, minus some. The data show some 180,000 clones, 80% seen once. The origin of this receptor is a girl aged 5-17 years in good health and CMV-seropositive. The sample comprised PBMCs. The V gene is TRBV5-4, the J gene TRBJ2-1; D gene uncertain. Here the CDR3 reads CASSLVLSYNEQFF. The CDR3 DNA reads as TGTGCCAGCAGCTTGGTCCTCTCCTACAATGAGCAGTTCTTC. Variable domain in full (rest from reference TRBV5-4 and TRBJ2-1): ETGVTQSPTHLIKTRGQQVTLRCSSQSGHNTVSWYQQALGQGPQFIFQYYREEENGRGNFPPRFSGLQFPNYSSELNVNALELDDSALYLCASSLVLSYNEQFFGPGTRLTVL.